The 20 T cell receptor beta chains given below trace back to one sample, sequenced in a study of graft-versus-host responses after intestinal transplantation. Sequencing was performed with immunoSEQ multiplex PCR; in TCRdb, only in-frame clones are kept and a portion is missing. Among some 15,000 clones listed, approximately 80% were seen once. Processed graft tissue released its intraepithelial and lamina propria lymphocytes. The material was ileum tissue, obtained around 580 days after intestinal transplantation. These receptors all come from a human patient who received an intestinal transplant, so some T cells may come from the graft donor.

This chain uses TRBV27 with TRBJ2-2; 11 nucleotides align to TRBD2. Germline CDR1 reads MNHEY; CDR2 reads SMNVEV (reference sequence). V shed 3 bases and J 6 bases; nucleotides not matched to a gene: 15. The CDR3 loop spans 19 amino acids. The chain's CDR3 is CASSFAVAGGPFFPGELFF. CDR3 DNA sequence: TGTGCCAGCAGTTTTGCGGTAGCGGGGGGGCCGTTCTTCCCCGGGGAGCTGTTTTTT.

The chain employs TRBV19 and TRBJ2-2; tentatively, D is TRBD1 (6 bases). Deletions cut 4 bases from V and 6 bases from J, with 6 bases between. CDR1 LNHDA and CDR2 SQIVND come from the germline V gene (reference sequence). The CDR3 is 12 amino acids. The CDR3 loop is CASSRGPGELFF. The DNA of the CDR3 is TGTGCCAGTAGTAGGGGGCCCGGGGAGCTGTTTTTT.

This clone was counted a few times. The chain links TRBV19 to TRBJ1-3, with D maybe TRBD1 (5 bases). The CDR3 spans 13 residues. Germline V lookup: CDR1 LNHDA, CDR2 SQIVND (reference sequence). The V end lost 10 bases, the J end lost 3 bases, and 13 bases lay between the germline ends. The CDR3 DNA is TGTGCCACCCGCCAGGGAAATGGAAACACCATATATTTT. This sequence encodes CATRQGNGNTIYF.

This rearrangement joins TRBV27 to TRBJ1-1, with no clear D. The CDR3 length is 15 residues. The V gene lost 4 bases and the J gene lost 1 base, with 13 bases spanning the gap. Germline CDR1 is MNHEY and CDR2 is SMNVEV (reference sequence). CDR3 residues: CASSYFGRQNTEAFF. Here the CDR3 DNA reads TGTGCCAGCAGTTACTTTGGAAGACAGAACACTGAAGCTTTCTTT.

This chain connects TRBV5-4 to TRBJ1-1; D possibly corresponds to TRBD1 (5 bases). The CDR3 contains 15 residues. V was clipped by 3 bases and J by 0 bases, with 12 bases between them. Germline CDR1 SGHNT, CDR2 YYREEE (reference sequence). The chain's CDR3 is CASSSLTGLNTEAFF. In nucleotides, the CDR3 is TGTGCCAGCAGCTCCTTAACAGGACTGAACACTGAAGCTTTCTTT.

The V call is TRBV7-3, the J call TRBJ2-1, with a possible D match to TRBD2 (5 bases). CDR3 length equals 11 residues. Germline CDR1 SGHTA, CDR2 FQGTGA. With 6 bases removed from V and 6 bases from J, the gap between germline ends came to 6 bases. The DNA for the CDR3 is TGTGCCAGCAGTGAGGGCAATGAGCAGTTCTTC. Its protein is CASSEGNEQFF.

This clone appeared once. The chain is built from TRBV6-1 and TRBJ1-2, with TRBD1 matching over 8 bases. Germline CDR1 is MNHNS and CDR2 is SASEGT. The CDR3 length is 13 residues. The V and J ends lost 6 bases and 3 bases, in that order; junction bases with no gene match: 3. This CDR3 reads CASREGQDYGYTF. DNA of the CDR3: TGTGCCAGCAGGGAGGGACAGGACTATGGCTACACCTTC.

The chain carries TRBV7-2 and TRBJ2-1, with 10 bases matching TRBD2. Germline values: CDR1 SGHTA, CDR2 FQGNSA. The V gene end was trimmed by 7 bases and the J gene end by 6 bases; junction bases not matched to a gene: 9. The CDR3 runs to 15 residues. The CDR3 is CASTQRGGRFNEQFF. DNA for the CDR3: TGTGCCAGCACGCAGCGGGGGGGCCGTTTCAATGAGCAGTTCTTC.

This chain uses TRBV2 with TRBJ1-2; D unresolved. From germline, CDR1 is SNHLY and CDR2 FYNNEI. The CDR3 is 12 amino acids. Trimming cost V 3 bases and J 4 bases, with 6 bases left between them. CDR3 amino acids: CASSELVYGYTF. The CDR3 DNA sequence: TGTGCCAGCAGTGAGCTGGTCTATGGCTACACCTTC.

The genes are TRBV7-2 and TRBJ2-5, with D unresolved. With the DNA end fitting TRBJ2-7 better, the J assignment may be wrong. The CDR3 is made up of 11 amino acids. Germline CDR1 and CDR2: SGHTA and FQGNSA. CDR3 DNA: TGTGCCAGCAGCTCCCCTAGCGAGCAGTACTTC. It translates to CASSSPSEQYF.

The chain employs TRBV7-9 and TRBJ2-3, with no clear D. The CDR3 has 15 residues. Trimming stripped 0 bases from V and 7 bases from J, with 14 bases between. Germline CDR1 reads SEHNR; CDR2 reads FQNEAQ (reference sequence). The CDR3 nucleotides read TGTGCCAGCAGCTTAGCAGCCGGTCAACTACATACGCAGTATTTT. Protein sequence: CASSLAAGQLHTQYF.

The CDR3 coding sequence is TGTGCCAGCAGTCGGGGGCGGAGCACAGATACGCAGTATTTT. It translates to CASSRGRSTDTQYF. V gene TRBV6-5 combines with J gene TRBJ2-3; possibly TRBD1 or TRBD2 for D (6 bases each). The CDR3 extends over 14 amino acids. Germline V lookup: CDR1 MNHEY, CDR2 SVGAGI. V lost 5 bases, J lost 0 bases, and 9 bases lay in between.

This clone was counted a single time. The chain uses TRBV6-5 and TRBJ2-1, with TRBD2 matching 8 bases. V trimming: 7 bases; J trimming: 5 bases; junction bases outside the gene matches: 10. From germline, CDR1 is MNHEY and CDR2 SVGAGI. This CDR3 comprises 15 residues. The CDR3 protein is CASMMAGGPNNEQFF. Written as DNA, the CDR3 is TGTGCCAGCATGATGGCGGGGGGACCAAACAATGAGCAGTTCTTC.

This chain links TRBV6-1 with TRBJ2-7; no reliable D call. From germline, CDR1 is MNHNS and CDR2 SASEGT. The CDR3 runs 14 residues. The V gene lost 8 bases and the J gene lost 3 bases, with 17 bases spanning the gap. The DNA of the CDR3 is TGTGCCAGCGCTCTCGGCTCGACAATCTACGAGCAGTACTTC. It specifies CASALGSTIYEQYF.

The chain couples TRBV6-5 to TRBJ2-1, with 8 bases fitting TRBD2. The CDR3 runs 13 residues. J lost 4 bases, V lost 9 bases, and 5 bases had no gene match. Germline V CDR1 and CDR2: MNHEY, SVGAGI. This CDR3 reads CASASGQYNEQFF. The DNA for the CDR3 is TGTGCCAGTGCTAGCGGGCAGTACAATGAGCAGTTCTTC.

The rearrangement uses TRBV4-1 and TRBJ1-3; 8 bases fit TRBD1. V was clipped by 4 bases and J by 4 bases; unmatched bases: 6. The CDR3 consists of 15 residues. Germline V gene lookup returns CDR1 MGHRA and CDR2 YSYEKL. CDR3 residues: CASSPMTGEGNTIYF. The CDR3 DNA sequence: TGCGCCAGCAGCCCAATGACAGGGGAAGGAAACACCATATATTTT.

The chain links TRBV6-5 to TRBJ2-7; D is unresolved. Between the trimmed V and J ends, which lost 3 bases and 3 bases, there was a span of 12 bases. The CDR3 runs to 14 residues. Looked up from germline, CDR1 is MNHEY and CDR2 is SVGAGI. CDR3 sequence: CASSYGVEDYEQYF. The CDR3 DNA reads as TGTGCCAGCAGTTATGGGGTAGAGGACTACGAGCAGTACTTC.

The chain has TRBV15 and TRBJ2-5; D might be TRBD1 or TRBD2, each matching 5 bases. The CDR3 has 19 amino acids. Per the germline V gene, CDR1 is LNHNV and CDR2 is YYDKDF (reference sequence). V was trimmed by 3 bases and J by 0 bases, leaving 23 bases between them. Here the CDR3 reads CATSSVGVPGNRYQETQYF. For the CDR3, the DNA is TGTGCCACCAGCAGTGTTGGGGTTCCCGGGAACAGGTACCAAGAGACCCAGTACTTC.

The gene calls are TRBV6-4 and TRBJ2-3, with 9 bases matching TRBD2. The germline V gene encodes CDR1 MRHNA and CDR2 SNTAGT. The CDR3 totals 15 residues. After removal of 4 bases from V and 4 bases from J, the junction contained 6 bases not matched to a gene. DNA of the CDR3: TGTGCCAGCAGTGCGAGGGGACTAGCCTCAGATACGCAGTATTTT. Its protein is CASSARGLASDTQYF.

The gene calls are TRBV9 and TRBJ2-3; TRBD2 matches at 12 bases. CDR1 SGDLS and CDR2 YYNGEE come from the germline V gene. The V segment lost 0 bases and the J segment 4 bases; nucleotides outside the gene matches: 6. CDR3 length equals 17 residues. In nucleotides, the CDR3 is TGTGCCAGCAGCGTAGACCCTAGCGGGGGGGCATCAGATACGCAGTATTTT. Its protein product is CASSVDPSGGASDTQYF.